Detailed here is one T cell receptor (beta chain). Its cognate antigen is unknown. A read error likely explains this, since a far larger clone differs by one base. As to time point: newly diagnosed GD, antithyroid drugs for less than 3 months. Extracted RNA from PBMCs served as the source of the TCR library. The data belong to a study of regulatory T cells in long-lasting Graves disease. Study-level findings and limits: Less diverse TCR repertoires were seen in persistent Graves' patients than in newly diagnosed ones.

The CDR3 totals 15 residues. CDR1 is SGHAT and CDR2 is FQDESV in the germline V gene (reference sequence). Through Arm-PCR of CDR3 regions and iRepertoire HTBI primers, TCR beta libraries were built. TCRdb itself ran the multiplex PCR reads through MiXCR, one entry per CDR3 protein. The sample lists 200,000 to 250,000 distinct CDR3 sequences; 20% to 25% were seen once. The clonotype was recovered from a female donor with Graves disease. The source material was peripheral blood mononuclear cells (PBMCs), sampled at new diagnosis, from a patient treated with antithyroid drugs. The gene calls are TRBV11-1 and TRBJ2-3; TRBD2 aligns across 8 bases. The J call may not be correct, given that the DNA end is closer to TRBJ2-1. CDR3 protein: CASSLASGTWNEQFF. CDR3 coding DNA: TGTGCCAGCAGCTTAGCTAGCGGGACGTGGAATGAGCAGTTCTTC.